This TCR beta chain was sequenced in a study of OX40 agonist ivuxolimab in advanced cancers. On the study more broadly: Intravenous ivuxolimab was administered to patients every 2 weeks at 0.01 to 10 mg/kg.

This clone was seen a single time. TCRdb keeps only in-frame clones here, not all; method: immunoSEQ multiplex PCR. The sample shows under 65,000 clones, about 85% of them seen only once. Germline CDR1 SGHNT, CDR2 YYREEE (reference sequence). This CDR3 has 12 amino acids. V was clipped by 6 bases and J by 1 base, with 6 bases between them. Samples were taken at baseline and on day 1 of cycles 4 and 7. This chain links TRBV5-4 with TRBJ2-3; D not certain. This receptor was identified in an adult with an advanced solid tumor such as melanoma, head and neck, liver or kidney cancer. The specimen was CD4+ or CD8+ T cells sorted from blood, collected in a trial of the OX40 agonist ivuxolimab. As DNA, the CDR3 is TGTGCCAGCATCGGCGGCACAGATACGCAGTATTTT. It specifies CASIGGTDTQYF. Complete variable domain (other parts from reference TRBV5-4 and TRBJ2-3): ETGVTQSPTHLIKTRGQQVTLRCSSQSGHNTVSWYQQALGQGPQFIFQYYREEENGRGNFPPRFSGLQFPNYSSELNVNALELDDSALYLCASIGGTDTQYFGPGTRLTVL.